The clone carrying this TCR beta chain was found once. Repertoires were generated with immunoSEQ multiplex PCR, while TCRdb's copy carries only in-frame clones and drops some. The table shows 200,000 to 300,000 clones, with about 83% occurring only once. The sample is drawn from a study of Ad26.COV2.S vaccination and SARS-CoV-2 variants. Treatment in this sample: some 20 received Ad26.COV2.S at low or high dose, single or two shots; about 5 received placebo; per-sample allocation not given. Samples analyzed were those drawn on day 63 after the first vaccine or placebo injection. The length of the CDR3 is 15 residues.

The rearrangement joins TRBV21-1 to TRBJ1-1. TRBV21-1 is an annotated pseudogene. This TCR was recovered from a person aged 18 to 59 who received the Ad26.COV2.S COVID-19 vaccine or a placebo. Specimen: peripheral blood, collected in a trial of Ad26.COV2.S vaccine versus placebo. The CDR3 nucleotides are TGTGCTAGCAGCAAAAGCGACGGGAGGAACACTGAAGCTTTCTTT. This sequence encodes CASSKSDGRNTEAFF.